These T cell receptor beta chains were read from a single sample in a study of OX40 agonist ivuxolimab in advanced cancers. The protocol was immunoSEQ multiplex PCR, while the TCRdb copy is restricted to in-frame clones and leaves out a portion. The sample holds about 35,000 clones, less than 90% seen once. The specimen comprised CD4+ or CD8+ T cells sorted from blood, sampled in a trial of the OX40 agonist ivuxolimab. These receptor sequences come from an adult with an advanced solid tumor such as melanoma, head and neck, liver or kidney cancer. CDR3s include the opening cysteine and the closing phenylalanine or tryptophan. The order of the fields is J gene, D gene, V gene, clone size, CDR3 protein, CDR3 DNA. The D gene is left open where the match is weak. Some rows have no size entry. The others give once, few or many, or a class for an expanded clone.

J gene: TRBJ1-5
D gene: NA
V gene: TRBV7-8
clone size: NA
CDR3 protein: CASSSWSGESNQPQHF
CDR3 DNA: TGTGCCAGCAGCTCATGGTCAGGGGAGAGCAATCAGCCCCAGCATTTT

J gene: TRBJ2-3
D gene: TRBD2
V gene: TRBV6-6
clone size: NA
CDR3 protein: CASSKAGARNTDTQYF
CDR3 DNA: TGTGCCAGCAGTAAGGCGGGAGCTCGAAACACAGATACGCAGTATTTT

J gene: TRBJ1-5
D gene: NA
V gene: TRBV2
clone size: NA
CDR3 protein: CASSETGSQPQHF
CDR3 DNA: TGTGCCAGCAGTGAAACAGGCTCTCAGCCCCAGCATTTT

J gene: TRBJ2-5
D gene: NA
V gene: TRBV5-1
clone size: NA
CDR3 protein: CASSLGGGEETQYF
CDR3 DNA: TGCGCCAGCAGCTTGGGGGGCGGGGAAGAGACCCAGTACTTC

J gene: TRBJ2-1
D gene: TRBD2
V gene: TRBV10-1
clone size: NA
CDR3 protein: CASSLTSGRAGEQFF
CDR3 DNA: TGCGCCAGCAGCCTGACTAGCGGGAGGGCCGGTGAGCAGTTCTTC

J gene: TRBJ2-1
D gene: NA
V gene: TRBV7-2
clone size: NA
CDR3 protein: CASSLAQAPREQFF
CDR3 DNA: TGTGCCAGCAGCTTAGCCCAGGCCCCCCGTGAGCAGTTCTTC

J gene: TRBJ1-5
D gene: TRBD1
V gene: TRBV27
clone size: NA
CDR3 protein: CASARTGGHSNQPQHF
CDR3 DNA: TGTGCCAGCGCCCGGACAGGGGGGCATAGCAATCAGCCCCAGCATTTT

J gene: TRBJ2-3
D gene: TRBD2
V gene: TRBV5-1
clone size: NA
CDR3 protein: CATRTSELSTDTQYF
CDR3 DNA: TGCGCCACCCGGACTAGCGAGCTCAGCACAGATACGCAGTATTTT

J gene: TRBJ2-3
D gene: NA
V gene: TRBV5-1
clone size: NA
CDR3 protein: CASSSPLTDTQYF
CDR3 DNA: TGCGCCAGCAGCTCGCCTCTCACAGATACGCAGTATTTT

J gene: TRBJ1-2
D gene: TRBD1
V gene: TRBV7-2
clone size: NA
CDR3 protein: CASSPTGGRGYTF
CDR3 DNA: TGTGCCAGCAGCCCGACAGGGGGACGTGGCTACACCTTC

J gene: TRBJ2-3
D gene: NA
V gene: TRBV20-1
clone size: once
CDR3 protein: CSAMVGYTQYF
CDR3 DNA: TGCAGTGCAATGGTGGGGTATACGCAGTATTTT

J gene: TRBJ2-7
D gene: NA
V gene: TRBV16
clone size: NA
CDR3 protein: CASSQSAGVGEQYF
CDR3 DNA: TGTGCCAGCAGCCAATCAGCAGGGGTCGGCGAGCAGTACTTC

J gene: TRBJ2-7
D gene: NA
V gene: TRBV6-7
clone size: NA
CDR3 protein: CASSYSGYPYEQYF
CDR3 DNA: TGTGCCAGCAGTTACTCGGGCTACCCCTACGAGCAGTACTTC

J gene: TRBJ1-5
D gene: TRBD1
V gene: TRBV30
clone size: few
CDR3 protein: CAWDRGGGNQPQHF
CDR3 DNA: TGTGCCTGGGACAGGGGAGGAGGCAATCAGCCCCAGCATTTT

J gene: TRBJ2-2
D gene: TRBD1
V gene: TRBV14
clone size: NA
CDR3 protein: CASSQGIGGAYTGELFF
CDR3 DNA: TGTGCCAGCAGCCAAGGAATAGGGGGCGCGTACACCGGGGAGCTGTTTTTT

J gene: TRBJ1-5
D gene: TRBD1
V gene: TRBV7-8
clone size: NA
CDR3 protein: CASSWRDRMNQPQHF
CDR3 DNA: TGTGCCAGCAGCTGGAGGGACAGAATGAATCAGCCCCAGCATTTT

J gene: TRBJ2-1
D gene: TRBD2
V gene: TRBV2
clone size: NA
CDR3 protein: CASSAGTSGVDEQFF
CDR3 DNA: TGTGCCAGCAGTGCCGGGACTAGCGGCGTCGATGAGCAGTTCTTC

J gene: TRBJ2-7
D gene: NA
V gene: TRBV6-7
clone size: NA
CDR3 protein: CASSAAEQYF
CDR3 DNA: TGTGCCAGCAGCGCGGCGGAGCAGTACTTC

J gene: TRBJ2-3
D gene: TRBD2
V gene: TRBV28
clone size: NA
CDR3 protein: CASSTQSGGADTQYF
CDR3 DNA: TGTGCCAGCAGTACCCAGTCGGGAGGGGCAGATACGCAGTATTTT

J gene: TRBJ1-2
D gene: TRBD1
V gene: TRBV9
clone size: NA
CDR3 protein: CASRATGVDYGYTF
CDR3 DNA: TGTGCCAGCAGGGCAACAGGGGTGGACTATGGCTACACCTTC

J gene: TRBJ2-4
D gene: NA
V gene: TRBV19
clone size: NA
CDR3 protein: CASSTAGWNIQYF
CDR3 DNA: TGTGCCAGTAGTACCGCAGGGTGGAACATTCAGTACTTC

J gene: TRBJ2-7
D gene: NA
V gene: TRBV7-8
clone size: NA
CDR3 protein: CASSPSRAGGRYEQYF
CDR3 DNA: TGTGCCAGCAGCCCCTCTCGTGCCGGGGGCCGATACGAGCAGTACTTC

J gene: TRBJ1-2
D gene: NA
V gene: TRBV6-5
clone size: NA
CDR3 protein: CASSYGQGRGYTF
CDR3 DNA: TGTGCCAGCAGTTACGGGCAGGGTCGTGGCTACACCTTC

J gene: TRBJ2-7
D gene: TRBD2
V gene: TRBV29-1
clone size: once
CDR3 protein: CSVEGSGGGVQYF
CDR3 DNA: TGCAGCGTTGAAGGCTCGGGCGGGGGTGTGCAGTACTTC

J gene: TRBJ1-5
D gene: TRBD1
V gene: TRBV2
clone size: NA
CDR3 protein: CASSEKGAISQPQHF
CDR3 DNA: TGTGCCAGCAGTGAAAAGGGGGCGATTAGTCAGCCCCAGCATTTT

J gene: TRBJ2-3
D gene: TRBD2
V gene: TRBV27
clone size: once
CDR3 protein: CASSLSRTSGGARDTQYF
CDR3 DNA: TGTGCCAGCAGTTTATCCAGAACTAGCGGGGGGGCGAGAGATACGCAGTATTTT

J gene: TRBJ2-2
D gene: TRBD2
V gene: TRBV5-6
clone size: NA
CDR3 protein: CASSFTSGRYGELFF
CDR3 DNA: TGTGCCAGCAGCTTTACTAGCGGGAGGTACGGGGAGCTGTTTTTT